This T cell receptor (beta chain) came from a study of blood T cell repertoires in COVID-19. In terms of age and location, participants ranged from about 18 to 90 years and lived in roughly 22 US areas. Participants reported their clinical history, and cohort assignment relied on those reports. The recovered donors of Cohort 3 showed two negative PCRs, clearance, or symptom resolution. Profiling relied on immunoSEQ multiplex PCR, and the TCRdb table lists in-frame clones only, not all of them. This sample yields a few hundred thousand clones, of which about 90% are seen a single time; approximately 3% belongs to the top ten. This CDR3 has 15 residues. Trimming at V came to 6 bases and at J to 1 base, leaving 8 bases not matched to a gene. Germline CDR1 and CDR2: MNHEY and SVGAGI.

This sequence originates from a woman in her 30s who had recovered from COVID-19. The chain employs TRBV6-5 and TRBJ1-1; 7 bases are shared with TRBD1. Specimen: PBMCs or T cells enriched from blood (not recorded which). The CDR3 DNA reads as TGTGCCAGCAGGGGGGTTCGGACAGGGAACACTGAAGCTTTCTTT. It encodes CASRGVRTGNTEAFF.